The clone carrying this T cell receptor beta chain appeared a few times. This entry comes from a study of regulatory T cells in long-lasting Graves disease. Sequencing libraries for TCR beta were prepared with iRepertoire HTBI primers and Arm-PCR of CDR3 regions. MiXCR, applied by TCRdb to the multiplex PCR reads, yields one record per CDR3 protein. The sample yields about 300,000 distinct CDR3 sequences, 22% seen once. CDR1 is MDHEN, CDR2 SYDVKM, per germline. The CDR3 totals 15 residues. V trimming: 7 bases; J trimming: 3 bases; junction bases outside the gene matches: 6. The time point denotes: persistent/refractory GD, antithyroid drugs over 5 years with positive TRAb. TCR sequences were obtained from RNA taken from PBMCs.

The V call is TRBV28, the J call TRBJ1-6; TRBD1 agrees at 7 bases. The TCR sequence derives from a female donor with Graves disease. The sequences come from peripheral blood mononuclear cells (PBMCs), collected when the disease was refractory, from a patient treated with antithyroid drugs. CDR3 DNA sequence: TGTGCCAGCAAACGAAGGGACAGCTATAATTCACCCCTCCACTTT. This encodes CASKRRDSYNSPLHF.